This T cell receptor (beta chain) was captured in a study of CD8 T cells in Susac syndrome. With random hexamers, reverse transcription was performed on roughly 0.5 to 1 ug of RNA. TCRdb independently ran MiXCR on the immunoSEQ multiplex PCR reads; one entry per CDR3 protein. The sample holds 150,000 to 200,000 distinct CDR3 sequences, approximately 93% seen once. In regard to this clonotype: The antigen is unknown.

Study conclusions and caveats: The authors acknowledged that the study's TCR sequencing and HLA analysis involved relatively few individuals.

Trimming removed 6 bases at V and 4 bases at J, with 19 bases between. Germline V gives CDR1 DFQATT, CDR2 SNEGSKA (reference sequence). The CDR3 is 15 residues long. The receptor was isolated from a human donor with multiple sclerosis. The J gene is TRBJ1-5, the V gene TRBV20-1, with a weak D call TRBD1 (5 bases). The sequencing sample was made of CD4+ T cells from PBMCs. As DNA, the CDR3 is TGCAGTGCGTCCTCCGTTGGCAGGGCGAATCAGCCCCAGCATTTT. As protein: CSASSVGRANQPQHF.